This T cell receptor beta chain was obtained from a study of siplizumab effects on memory and regulatory T cells. Donor pairs, three in total, had unstimulated naive, memory, effector memory and TEMRA subsets sequenced. The CDR3 spans 14 residues. The J segment lost 5 bases and the V segment lost 8 bases, leaving 9 bases of the junction unmatched. Germline V gene lookup returns CDR1 LNHDA and CDR2 SQIVND (reference sequence). Clones were read by immunoSEQ multiplex PCR, and TCRdb kept only the in-frame ones, dropping some. The data contain tens of thousands of clones, 90% to 98% of them singletons. This receptor was taken from a human donor in good health. The rearrangement links TRBV19 to TRBJ2-7; 10 nucleotides agree with TRBD1. The sequenced sample consisted of naive CD8+ T cells sorted from blood. Written as DNA, the CDR3 is TGTGCCAGTTCCGGGACAGGGGTTTTCGACGAGCAGTACTTC. This encodes CASSGTGVFDEQYF.